This T cell receptor (beta chain) was found in a study of cytomegalovirus exposure and HLA in healthy donors (dated by TCRdb to about 2017). Study-wide context: According to an earlier analysis of 450 to 650 of the donors, 150 million to 200 million T cells yielded 117 million unique TCR beta sequences and 276 Gb of sequence data. Among 398 genotyped donors of the cohort, an average of about 240,000 unique TCR beta nucleotide sequences were sequenced per donor, about a sixth of them non-productive. Genome-wide SNP genotypes for about 55% of the roughly 670 donors were used in a later genetic analysis, which treated that subset as a discovery cohort. The aim of the study was to test whether cataloging public T cell receptors could identify signatures of past pathogen exposure. The later analysis used no new phenotypic data to find candidate immune exposures, relying instead on TCR beta sequences and their occurrence across donors. An earlier analysis of around 640 of the donors used high-throughput TCR beta sequencing to judge whether each TCR beta V gene segment behaved as functional or pseudogenic. To predict cytomegalovirus infection status, the study combined high-throughput TCR immunosequencing, statistical association of individual TCRs with disease status, and machine learning. The genetic ancestry cluster associated with self-reported Caucasian donors included over 65% of the 300 to 400 genotyped donors. All discovery cohort repertoires had been generated on a single sequencing platform. An early release covering around 630 HLA-typed donors comprised about 300 gigabases of sequencing data and tens of millions of unique TCR sequences. Four or five DR-DQ haplotypes were handled as single units for association and clustering because linkage in the cohort was strong. The study used immunosequencing to profile the T cell repertoires of approximately 640 subjects and linked those repertoires to cytomegalovirus serostatus. To study patterns of TCR occurrence, a later analysis re-analyzed previously published TCR beta repertoires from 700 or so donors and added high-resolution HLA genotyping. Besides the first cohort of roughly 700 subjects, a separate validation cohort made up of 120 different subjects was used. Donor age, sex, ethnicity and CMV serostatus were compiled alongside the repertoire data. Both class I and class II loci were covered by HLA typing, at four-digit resolution. Typing coverage varied by locus: roughly 629-640 donors for A, B, C, DRB1 and DQB1; more than 500 for DQA1; more than 600 for DPA1; around 450 for DPB1.

In regard to this clone: Its antigen has not been determined. No base quality information exists; no much larger clone differs at one position.

The cohort consisted of 650 to 700 healthy bone marrow donors. At the time of sampling, all cohort members were nominally healthy, though unrecorded immune exposures were likely present. The donor was CMV seronegative and was included in the group of 352 seronegative cohort members. Each donor provided a peripheral blood sample, and peripheral blood mononuclear cells were used for TCR beta sequencing. The Qiagen DNeasy Blood Extraction Kit was used to extract genomic DNA from the blood cell samples. V is pruned by 2 bases and J by 4 bases, leaving 1 base of the junction without a gene match. Reading the germline V gene gives CDR1 SGHTA and CDR2 FQGTGA. The CDR3 numbers 13 residues from cysteine through phenylalanine. Of the read, only the CDR3 DNA is kept; its 39 bases are in frame from base 1. Library preparation was by the immunoSEQ multiplex PCR assay. For the multiplex PCR, a mixture combining 60 forward primers for TCR Vbeta segments and 13 reverse primers for TCR Jbeta segments was used. The CDR3 region of rearranged TCR beta genes was amplified from genomic DNA by a multiplex PCR assay. Amplified TCR beta libraries were sequenced as 87-base-pair reads on the Illumina HiSeq System. The authors' pipeline ran thus. In a later analysis, tens of millions of unique TCR beta chains were counted across the 650 to 750 repertoires, and roughly 9.9 million of these chains were shared by at least two donors. A nearest-neighbor algorithm error-corrected the raw reads and collapsed the reads into unique sequences, merging closely related sequences to remove PCR and sequencing errors. To assign V, D and J gene segments, CDR3 sequences were aligned to IMGT reference sequences. For a sequence to be retained, a match of at least six nucleotides was required to both a V gene segment and a J gene segment. A rearrangement was called productive if the CDR3 had no stop codons and remained in frame with V and J, and every other rearrangement was called non-productive. Following IMGT convention, CDR3 was defined as the stretch from the second conserved V-encoded cysteine to the conserved J-encoded phenylalanine. The earlier analysis of some 600 of the donors excluded sequences that lacked an unambiguous match to a single V gene segment. In an earlier analysis of about 590 of the donors, a V segment was called functional when productive rearrangements were above 56.7%, and segregating when the standard deviation between donors exceeded 5%. A statistical classification framework was built to diagnose cytomegalovirus status from the catalog of TCR beta chain sequences. In a later analysis, V and J genes were assigned by comparing TCR nucleotide sequences against IMGT/GENE-DB human TR gene sequences. Using the TCRdist pipeline, a later analysis assigned CDR3 sequences along with most-parsimonious VDJ recombination scenarios. A later analysis defined each TCR beta chain by its CDR3 amino acid sequence plus V-gene family, and excluded reads lacking a unique V-gene family. To address suspected cross-contamination and a sequencing artifact, a later analysis removed 550 to 750 highly shared, low-generation-probability nucleotide sequences. A later analysis calculated a clonal expansion index for each public chain from normalized within-repertoire ranks of inferred template counts. In a later analysis, generation probabilities were computed using a VDJ recombination model fitted to out-of-frame rearrangements, and the results were checked against IGoR. In a later analysis, TCR-TCR, TCR-HLA and TCR-CMV co-occurrence was scored with hypergeometric tests, and a repertoire-size bias correction was applied to TCR pairs. False discovery rates were estimated in a later analysis by permuting HLA or CMV assignments 20 times. A later analysis grouped co-occurring TCRs with DBSCAN, adding TCRdist sequence similarity when clustering within HLA-allele-positive subsets. Repertoires with fewer than 30,000 or more than 120,000 public chains were left out of co-occurrence clustering, as were several repertoires with anomalous nucleotide sharing. What TCRdb holds here is the immuneACCESS table cut down to in-frame rearrangements. Part of the clones is not present; checked against another copy, under half of the missing clones reflect an unresolved V gene, and the others are unexplained. From that table come the V and J calls and clone size; the DNA was used to work out D and trimming. The sample table holds 150,000 to 160,000 clones, of which 65% to 75% were seen once. The ten largest make up about 2.6% of the sample.

What the work shows at the level of the full study, not this receptor alone: The presence/absence analyses assumed that sequencing depth was roughly uniform across donors, and that assumption may not be true. The 87-base-pair reads could not distinguish some IMGT-functional V segments, including TRBV6-2 and TRBV6-3, so those segments were excluded. Strong co-occurrence of HLA alleles, especially DR and DQ, made assigning TCR associations to individual alleles difficult. According to a later analysis, parvovirus B19, influenza, CMV and Epstein-Barr virus appeared linked to several top co-occurrence clusters. According to a later analysis, TCR association rates differed among HLA loci, with DRB1 alleles showing the most associated TCRs and HLA-C alleles showing the fewest. Specific HLA alleles were associated with 15,000 to 20,000 TCR beta sequences at a false discovery rate of 0.05 in a later analysis. A few of the identified cytomegalovirus-associated TCR beta chains were confirmed in vitro to be specific for cytomegalovirus antigens. A later analysis found that HLA-associated TCR beta chains were more clonally expanded and had lower generation probabilities than equally common non-associated chains. The classifier was reported to diagnose cytomegalovirus status with high specificity and sensitivity in both the original cohort and the validation cohort. Most TCR sequences were seen in very few donors, while some public TCRs were found in many individuals. Because counts were too low, about 17 rarely observed V segments, including chromosome 9 orphons, were excluded from the earlier analysis of several hundred of the donors. Correlated functional status among segregating V segments might be attributable to linkage disequilibrium, but an unknown experimental factor could not be ruled out. CMV serostatus was the only immune exposure information available for the cohort. In an earlier analysis of some 540 of the donors, most TCR beta V segments appeared in productive rearrangements about 90% or about 30% of the time, broadly matching IMGT annotations. According to a later genetic analysis, donors in an Asian-associated ancestry cluster had fewer N-insertions in productive TCRs than the approximately 650-donor mean. A cluster of highly shared sequence variants was judged likely to represent a technical artifact of the sequencing pipeline. Because HLA typing was unavailable for some donors at each locus, only the typed subset was used in association tests. An association between a missense DCLRE1C variant and V-gene and J-gene trimming of TCR beta chains was found in a later genetic analysis and replicated in an independent cohort. Most CMV-associated TCR beta chains appeared to be HLA-restricted in a later analysis, and the HLA associations seemed to be driven largely by CMV exposure. The study listed around 160 TCR beta chains as associated with cytomegalovirus. A further reported finding was that TCR beta sequences accurately predicted the HLA-A and HLA-B alleles for most subjects in the first cohort. Only TCR beta chains were sequenced in this cohort, and the absence of alpha or paired-chain data limited detectable features. The authors suggested that the approach could potentially be generalized to other disease states and immunological phenotypes.

The chain employs TRBV7-3 and TRBJ1-1, and TRBD1 aligns with 7 junction nucleotides. Sequenced sample: PBMCs. The sequence came from a man in his late teens or twenties in good health and CMV-seronegative. CDR3 sequence: CASSLSGGTEAFF. The sequenced DNA is TGTGCCAGCAGCTTATCAGGGGGCACTGAAGCTTTCTTT.